This T cell receptor beta chain was identified in a study of CD8+ T cells in alopecia areata. Study information: At a dose of 5 to 10 mg twice daily, oral tofacitinib was given to treated patients.

Extraction of RNA preceded its reverse transcription into cDNA, which served as the sequencing template. Repertoires were generated with immunoSEQ multiplex PCR, while TCRdb's copy carries only in-frame clones and drops some. This repertoire shows 65,000 to 75,000 clones, around 30% found once; its top ten account for 15%. The treatment is: oral pan-JAK inhibitor, 5-10 mg twice daily. Study findings and constraints: While patients received tofacitinib, many expanded lesional clones remained present in scalp and blood. Against the mouse data, patients shared TCRs less clearly, possibly for HLA reasons.

To note about this clone: Its specificity is not known.

Sequences were derived from CD8+ T cells sorted from blood, sampled at week 4, from a patient treated with tofacitinib. The TCR originated in a human donor with alopecia areata.

CDR3 nucleotide sequence: TGTGCCAGCAGTTTACGCAGGGGGCTTATCTATGGCTACACCTTC. Its translation is CASSLRRGLIYGYTF. V usage is TRBV27 and J usage is TRBJ1-2, with TRBD1 matching over 8 bases. The CDR3 has 15 residues. The germline V gene encodes CDR1 MNHEY and CDR2 SMNVEV (reference sequence). V shed 2 bases, J shed 4 bases, and the junction held 6 bases outside the gene matches.